Presented here are 27 T cell receptor beta chains from one specimen sequenced in a study of T cell changes during pregnancy in multiple sclerosis. Data came from immunoSEQ multiplex PCR; TCRdb stores just in-frame clones and leaves some out. The sample records around 39,000 clones, roughly 92% being singletons. This specimen was CD4+ T cells from peripheral blood mononuclear cells, taken in the third trimester of pregnancy. These receptors were collected from a female donor in good health, enrolled as a control in a pregnancy study.

This chain links TRBV6-5 with TRBJ1-2, with D perhaps TRBD1 (6 bases). Germline loops: CDR1 MNHEY, CDR2 SVGAGI. Trimming shortened V by 6 bases and J by 2 bases, and 10 bases separated the two germline ends. The length of the CDR3 is 13 residues. For the CDR3, the DNA is TGTGCCAGCAGGTTGGACAGCAACTATGGCTACACCTTC. Translated: CASRLDSNYGYTF.

The V call is TRBV7-2, the J call TRBJ2-1; a weak D match, TRBD2 (6 bases). V was pared by 2 bases and J by 4 bases, with 9 bases between. This CDR3 region has 14 residues. CDR1 and CDR2 from the germline V gene are SGHTA and FQGNSA. CDR3: CASSLLGGYNEQFF. CDR3 sequence (DNA): TGTGCCAGCAGCTTACTAGGAGGGTACAATGAGCAGTTCTTC.

The chain carries TRBV7-2 and TRBJ2-1, with 10 bases that match TRBD2. The CDR3 sequence is 15 residues long. V lost 3 bases, J lost 7 bases, and 6 bases stayed unmatched. CDR1 SGHTA and CDR2 FQGNSA come from the germline V gene. This chain's CDR3 is CASSFSGGAGNEQFF. In DNA form, the CDR3 reads TGTGCCAGCAGCTTCAGCGGGGGGGCCGGGAATGAGCAGTTCTTC.

The chain joins TRBV11-1 to TRBJ1-2, with TRBD1 as a possible D gene (6 bases). Trimming left V 5 bases short and J 7 bases short, with 14 bases between. CDR3 length: 13 residues. Germline V gene sequence: CDR1 SGHAT, CDR2 FQDESV (reference sequence). The CDR3 spells CASSLRDNRGYTF. The CDR3 nucleotides read TGTGCCAGCAGCCTACGGGACAATCGTGGCTACACCTTC. Drawing the rest from reference TRBV11-1 and TRBJ1-2, the complete variable domain is EAEVAQSPRYKITEKSQAVAFWCDPISGHATLYWYRQILGQGPELLVQFQDESVVDDSQLPKDRFSAERLKGVDSTLKIQPAELGDSAMYLCASSLRDNRGYTFGSGTRLTVV.

The J gene is TRBJ2-5, the V gene TRBV10-2, with D possibly matching TRBD1 (6 bases). From germline, CDR1 is WSHSY and CDR2 SAAADI. The ends were cut back, 8 bases at V and 8 bases at J, with 12 bases in the middle. This CDR3 is built from 11 residues. CDR3 nucleotides: TGCGCCAGCTGGGGGCTTTTTACCCAGTACTTC. It specifies CASWGLFTQYF.

The J gene is TRBJ1-5, the V gene TRBV2; D is perhaps TRBD1 (5 bases). The CDR3 totals 13 residues. The germline gives CDR1 SNHLY, CDR2 FYNNEI. Trimming cost V 7 bases and J 5 bases, with 12 bases left between them. The CDR3 is CASTSTVDQPQHF. DNA of the CDR3: TGTGCCAGCACGTCGACAGTTGATCAGCCCCAGCATTTT.

V and J are TRBV4-1 and TRBJ2-3, with 11 bases aligning to TRBD2. Per the germline V gene, CDR1 is MGHRA and CDR2 is YSYEKL. CDR3 length: 18 amino acids. Trimming took 1 base from V and 3 from J; bases not matched to a gene: 9. This chain's CDR3 is CASSQGRLAGGRTDTQYF. CDR3 DNA: TGCGCCAGCAGCCAAGGGCGCTTAGCGGGGGGGCGGACAGATACGCAGTATTTT.

About this clone: Different DNA sequences within this sample yield the same CDR3. The rearrangement joins TRBV7-2 to TRBJ1-2; TRBD1 aligns across 7 bases. The ends lost 5 bases at V and 2 bases at J; junction bases unmatched: 2. The CDR3 covers 13 residues. The V gene's germline CDR1 is SGHTA and CDR2 FQGNSA. The CDR3 protein is CASSPQGNYGYTF. The CDR3 bases are TGTGCCAGCAGCCCACAGGGGAACTATGGCTACACCTTC.

The chain carries TRBV19 and TRBJ2-5; D may be TRBD2 (6 bases). V was trimmed by 6 bases and J by 5 bases, leaving 16 bases between them. This CDR3 region has 14 residues. Germline CDR1 is LNHDA and CDR2 is SQIVND (reference sequence). The CDR3 coding sequence is TGTGCCAGTAGCCGGGCGGGATCATGGGAGACCCAGTACTTC. The encoded protein is CASSRAGSWETQYF.

This chain connects TRBV19 to TRBJ1-1; D unresolved. The CDR3 contains 13 residues. Germline V gives CDR1 LNHDA, CDR2 SQIVND (reference sequence). V gave up 3 bases and J gave up 0 bases, with 5 bases separating them. CDR3 DNA: TGTGCCAGTAGTATGTCTGTGAACACTGAAGCTTTCTTT. Encoded protein: CASSMSVNTEAFF.

The chain employs TRBV15 and TRBJ1-1, with a possible D match to TRBD1 (5 bases). The V gene's germline CDR1 is LNHNV and CDR2 YYDKDF (reference sequence). V lost 4 bases to trimming and J lost 2 bases, with 8 bases between them. CDR3 size: 13 residues. Here the CDR3 reads CATSTQGNTEAFF. In nucleotides, the CDR3 is TGTGCCACCAGCACCCAGGGAAACACTGAAGCTTTCTTT.

This clone has only one observation. The chain employs TRBV4-3 and TRBJ1-2, with 9 bases that match TRBD1. The CDR3 covers 17 residues. With V trimmed by 1 base and J by 2 bases, 8 bases remained unmatched. Germline CDR1 reads LGHNA; CDR2 reads YSLEER. CDR3 residues: CASSQAGQGGVNYGYTF. CDR3 DNA: TGCGCCAGCAGCCAAGCGGGACAGGGAGGGGTAAACTATGGCTACACCTTC.

V and J are TRBV19 and TRBJ2-6; the D gene is possibly TRBD2 (6 bases). Deletions cut 10 bases from V and 2 bases from J, with 12 bases between. This CDR3 has 14 residues. The V gene's germline CDR1 is LNHDA and CDR2 SQIVND (reference sequence). In DNA, the CDR3 is TGTGCCACTGGAGGGGAGCCTGGGGCCAACGTCCTGACTTTC. It translates to CATGGEPGANVLTF. Variable domain in full (rest from reference TRBV19 and TRBJ2-6): DGGITQSPKYLFRKEGQNVTLSCEQNLNHDAMYWYRQDPGQGLRLIYYSQIVNDFQKGDIAEGYSVSREKKESFPLTVTSAQKNPTAFYLCATGGEPGANVLTFGAGSRLTVL.

This clone was detected once. This sequence joins TRBV10-3 and TRBJ1-1; D is possibly TRBD1 (5 bases). CDR3 length: 13 amino acids. Trimming shortened V by 6 bases and J by 2 bases, and 10 bases separated the two germline ends. Germline V CDR1 and CDR2: ENHRY, SYGVKD. Here the CDR3 reads CAIRLQVNTEAFF. The DNA for the CDR3 is TGTGCCATCAGGTTACAGGTAAACACTGAAGCTTTCTTT.

In this sample, this clone turned up a few times. The V gene is TRBV5-1, the J gene TRBJ1-1; maybe TRBD1 (5 bases). Trimming cost V 0 bases and J 0 bases, with 9 bases left between them. The V gene's germline CDR1 is SGHRS and CDR2 YFSETQ. The CDR3 is 15 residues long. CDR3 nucleotide sequence: TGCGCCAGCAGCTTGGGGACACTCCTGAACACTGAAGCTTTCTTT. Its translation is CASSLGTLLNTEAFF.

This sequence joins TRBV5-4 and TRBJ2-6, with 11 bases identical to TRBD1. With 2 bases clipped from V and 0 bases from J, the junction kept 1 base outside the gene matches. The CDR3 spans 17 residues. Germline V lookup: CDR1 SGHNT, CDR2 YYREEE (reference sequence). The CDR3 sequence is CASSLGTGGSGANVLTF. CDR3 nucleotides: TGTGCCAGCAGCTTAGGGACAGGGGGCTCTGGGGCCAACGTCCTGACTTTC.

This clone was seen a few times. This chain uses TRBV5-6 with TRBJ1-6, with no clear D. CDR3 length: 13 amino acids. V was trimmed by 5 bases and J by 5 bases, leaving 8 bases between them. Germline V gene sequence: CDR1 SGHDT, CDR2 YYEEEE. CDR3 nucleotides: TGTGCCAGCAGGGCTGGTCATAATTCACCCCTCCACTTT. Its translation: CASRAGHNSPLHF.

V usage is TRBV6-4 and J usage is TRBJ2-1; perhaps TRBD2 as D (6 bases). The CDR3 totals 14 residues. Germline-derived CDR1 and CDR2 are MRHNA and SNTAGT. V lost 6 bases to trimming and J lost 0 bases, with 9 bases between them. This CDR3 is CASRPDYSYNEQFF. CDR3 nucleotides: TGTGCCAGCAGACCGGACTACTCCTACAATGAGCAGTTCTTC.

The chain has TRBV28 and TRBJ1-1, with a possible D match to TRBD1 (5 bases). Germline CDR1 reads MDHEN; CDR2 reads SYDVKM. CDR3 length: 13 residues. The ends were cut back, 6 bases at V and 7 bases at J, with 15 bases in the middle. The DNA for the CDR3 is TGTGCCAGCAGCCCCCCGCAGGGAATTGAAGCTTTCTTT. Translating it yields CASSPPQGIEAFF.

This chain uses TRBV4-2 with TRBJ2-2, with 7 nucleotides matching TRBD2. Germline CDR1 is LGHNA and CDR2 is YNFKEQ. The CDR3 runs 17 residues. Trimming cost V 1 base and J 4 bases; bases outside gene matches: 9. CDR3 nucleotides: TGTGCCAGCAGCCAAGTGGGACGCGGGAGAGGCACCGGGGAGCTGTTTTTT. Its translation: CASSQVGRGRGTGELFF.

The chain joins TRBV14 to TRBJ2-1; a weak D match, TRBD1 (7 bases). The germline V gene encodes CDR1 SGHDN and CDR2 FVKESK. Trimming stripped 0 bases from V and 5 bases from J, with 11 bases between. The CDR3 runs to 15 residues. CDR3 amino acids: CASSQDRGAHNEQFF. The CDR3 DNA reads as TGTGCCAGCAGCCAAGACAGGGGGGCGCACAATGAGCAGTTCTTC.

The rearrangement uses TRBV5-1 and TRBJ1-2, with TRBD1 matching over 9 bases. The junction had 5 bases not matched to a gene; V was cut back by 4 bases and J by 7 bases. The germline V gene encodes CDR1 SGHRS and CDR2 YFSETQ. This CDR3 has 13 residues. This chain's CDR3 is CASSREGQGGYTF. The CDR3 bases are TGCGCCAGCAGCCGGGAGGGACAGGGTGGCTACACCTTC.

The rearrangement links TRBV30 to TRBJ2-7; 11 bases agree with TRBD1. The CDR3 spans 13 residues. Germline CDR1 reads GTSNPN; CDR2 reads SVGIG (reference sequence). After removal of 4 bases from V and 6 bases from J, the junction contained 5 bases not matched to a gene. CDR3 residues: CAWNRDRGSEQYF. In DNA, the CDR3 is TGTGCCTGGAACCGGGACAGGGGGTCCGAGCAGTACTTC. Complete variable domain (other parts from reference TRBV30 and TRBJ2-7): SQTIHQWPATLVQPVGSPLSLECTVEGTSNPNLYWYRQAAGRGLQLLFYSVGIGQISSEVPQNLSASRPQDRQFILSSKKLLLSDSGFYLCAWNRDRGSEQYFGPGTRLTVT.

The table lists this clone with a count of one. This chain connects TRBV30 to TRBJ2-5; 7 bases are shared with TRBD1. J was trimmed by 1 base and V by 3 bases; bases with no gene match: 5. Germline V gives CDR1 GTSNPN, CDR2 SVGIG (reference sequence). The CDR3 spans 14 residues. CDR3 coding DNA: TGTGCCTGGAGACCTCCAGGGGGCCAAGAGACCCAGTACTTC. Protein: CAWRPPGGQETQYF.

The rearrangement joins TRBV15 to TRBJ2-1, with D possibly TRBD1 on 6 matching bases. V was cut by 5 bases and J by 5 bases, with 13 bases left in between. Germline CDR1 LNHNV, CDR2 YYDKDF (reference sequence). CDR3 length: 14 residues. The CDR3 coding sequence is TGTGCCACCAGCTTCCGGGACATCAACAATGAGCAGTTCTTC. It yields the protein CATSFRDINNEQFF.

This clone was counted once. This chain connects TRBV6-5 to TRBJ1-1; 7 bases align to TRBD1. Germline CDR1 is MNHEY and CDR2 is SVGAGI. The ends lost 4 bases at V and 0 bases at J; junction bases unmatched: 2. The CDR3 is made up of 14 amino acids. CDR3 in amino acids: CASSLDRLNTEAFF. CDR3 sequence (DNA): TGTGCCAGCAGTTTGGACAGGTTGAACACTGAAGCTTTCTTT.

The V gene is TRBV7-3, the J gene TRBJ2-2; D not resolved. V was cut by 0 bases and J by 6 bases, with 14 bases left in between. Germline V gene data show CDR1 as SGHTA and CDR2 as FQGTGA. This CDR3 region has 16 residues. The CDR3 DNA is TGTGCCAGCAGCTTAACCCCCTCCCGACTGGCCGGGGAGCTGTTTTTT. It codes for CASSLTPSRLAGELFF. Complete variable domain (other parts from reference TRBV7-3 and TRBJ2-2): GAGVSQTPSNKVTEKGKYVELRCDPISGHTALYWYRQSLGQGPEFLIYFQGTGAADDSGLPNDRFFAVRPEGSVSTLKIQRTERGDSAVYLCASSLTPSRLAGELFFGEGSRLTVL.